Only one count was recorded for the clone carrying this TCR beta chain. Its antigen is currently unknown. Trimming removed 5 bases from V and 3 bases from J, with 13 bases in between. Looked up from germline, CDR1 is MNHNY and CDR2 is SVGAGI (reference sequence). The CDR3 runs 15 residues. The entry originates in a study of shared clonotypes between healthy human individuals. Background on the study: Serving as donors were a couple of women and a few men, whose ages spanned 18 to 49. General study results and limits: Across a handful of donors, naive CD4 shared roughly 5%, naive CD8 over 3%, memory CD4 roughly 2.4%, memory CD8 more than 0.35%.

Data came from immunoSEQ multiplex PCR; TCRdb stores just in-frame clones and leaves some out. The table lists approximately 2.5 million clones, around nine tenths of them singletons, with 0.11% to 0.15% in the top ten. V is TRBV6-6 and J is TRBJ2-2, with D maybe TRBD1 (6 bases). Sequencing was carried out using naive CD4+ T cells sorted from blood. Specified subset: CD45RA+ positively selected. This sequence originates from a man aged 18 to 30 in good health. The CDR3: CASSAHRADTGELFF. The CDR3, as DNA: TGTGCCAGCAGTGCCCACAGGGCGGACACCGGGGAGCTGTTTTTT.